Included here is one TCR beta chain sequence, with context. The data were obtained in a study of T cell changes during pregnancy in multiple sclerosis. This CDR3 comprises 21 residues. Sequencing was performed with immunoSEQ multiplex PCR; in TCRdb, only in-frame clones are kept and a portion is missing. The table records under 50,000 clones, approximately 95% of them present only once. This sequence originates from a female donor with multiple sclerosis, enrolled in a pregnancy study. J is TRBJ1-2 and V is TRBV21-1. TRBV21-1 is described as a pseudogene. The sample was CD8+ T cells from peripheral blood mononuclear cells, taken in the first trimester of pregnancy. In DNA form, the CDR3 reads TGTGCCAGCAGTACGAAAGGAAATAAGTTGTTAGGACGGGAACTTTGTGGTGGCTACACCTTC. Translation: CASSTKGNKLLGRELCGGYTF.